The clone carrying this T cell receptor (beta chain) was counted many times. The antigen remains unidentified. These data belong to a study of response to subunit inactivated influenza vaccine. V lost 6 bases and J lost 6, with 15 bases in between. The CDR3 is 13 residues long. Via MiXCR, TCRdb re-called the RT-PCR reads, giving one row per CDR3 protein. The data contain under 850,000 distinct CDR3 sequences, around 18% of them seen just once; the ten biggest clones take up approximately 10%. The study's findings and limits: Researchers suggested that each seasonal influenza vaccination recruits few new T cells.

Material: PBMCs from blood, obtained about 5 days after vaccination. The rearrangement links TRBV12-3 or TRBV12-4 to TRBJ2-7; possible D gene TRBD1, 6 bases. This receptor was taken from a man aged 45-65 years who received an inactivated influenza vaccine. This CDR3 reads CASRQGPSSEQYF. CDR3 nucleotide sequence: TGTGCCAGCAGGCAGGGGCCTTCGAGCGAGCAGTACTTC.